These 27 T cell receptor beta chains originate from one sample sequenced in a study of neurological immune-mediated disorders. Time point here: technical triplicate 2. MiXCR, run by TCRdb on the 5' RACE reads, gives a single entry per CDR3 protein. The sample has about 59,000 distinct CDR3 sequences; approximately 25% are singletons. Sequenced sample: PBMCs. The receptors derive from a man aged 60 to 69 with HTLV-1-associated myelopathy (HAM/TSP).

In this sample, this clonotype turned up many times. V gene TRBV5-1 combines with J gene TRBJ2-5; 14 bases agree with TRBD2. With V trimmed by 4 bases and J by 5 bases, 10 bases remained unmatched. This CDR3 comprises 17 residues. Germline assignment: CDR1 SGHRS and CDR2 YFSETQ. The CDR3 reads CASSRRATSGRGETQYF. The CDR3 DNA follows: TGCGCCAGCAGCCGCCGCGCGACTAGCGGGAGGGGTGAGACCCAGTACTTC.

The CDR3 nucleotides are TGTGCCAGCCCTACGAGTGTGGATGCAGATACGCAGTATTTT. It encodes CASPTSVDADTQYF. This chain joins TRBV2 and TRBJ2-3; D remains ambiguous. The V gene's germline CDR1 is SNHLY and CDR2 FYNNEI. The CDR3 extends over 14 amino acids. Trimming stripped 8 bases from V and 4 bases from J, with 16 bases between.

This clonotype was seen ten or more times. The chain couples TRBV5-1 to TRBJ1-6; TRBD1 matches 10 bases. V shed 4 bases and J 10 bases; nucleotides not matched to a gene: 5. Germline CDR1 SGHRS, CDR2 YFSETQ. CDR3 size: 14 residues. CDR3 residues: CASSRGTGDSPLHF. The CDR3 region has the DNA TGCGCCAGCAGCCGGGGGACAGGGGACTCACCCCTCCACTTT.

This clonotype was recorded at least ten times. V gene TRBV6-5 combines with J gene TRBJ1-5; 8 bases map to TRBD1. The V gene end was trimmed by 6 bases and the J gene end by 4 bases; junction bases not matched to a gene: 8. Germline CDR1 MNHEY, CDR2 SVGAGI. This CDR3 is built from 15 residues. The CDR3 sequence is CASRKTGEGNQPQHF. CDR3 sequence (DNA): TGTGCCAGCAGAAAGACAGGGGAAGGGAATCAGCCCCAGCATTTT.

This clonotype has a count of ten or more. The chain couples TRBV7-6 to TRBJ2-5; 9 bases fit TRBD2. The CDR3 contains 15 residues. CDR1 SGHVS and CDR2 FNYEAQ come from the germline V gene. V lost 4 bases, J lost 7 bases, and 10 bases stayed unmatched. CDR3 DNA: TGTGCCAGCAGCTCGGATAGCGGGAGTGGTCGGACCCAGTACTTC. Translated, it gives CASSSDSGSGRTQYF.

The chain has TRBV3-1 and TRBJ2-1; 8 nucleotides match TRBD2. The germline V gene has CDR1 LGHDT and CDR2 YNNKEL (reference sequence). The V and J ends lost 1 base and 7 bases, in that order; junction bases with no gene match: 6. This CDR3 contains 15 residues. DNA of the CDR3: TGTGCCAGCAGCCAAGGAGCGGGAGCTCAAAATGAGCAGTTCTTC. Translated: CASSQGAGAQNEQFF.

This clonotype was counted at least ten times. The junction departs from germline at one end; a sequencing error may be responsible. The DNA for the CDR3 is TGTGCCAGCAGCTTTACCGATCCATCAAACAACGGGGAGCTGTTTTTT. Its protein product is CASSFTDPSNNGELFF. The gene calls are TRBV7-9 and TRBJ2-2; no firm D call. CDR3 size: 16 residues. Germline CDR1 SEHNR, CDR2 FQNEAQ (reference sequence).

This clonotype has only one observation. The rearrangement uses TRBV20-1 and TRBJ1-2; no clear D gene. Germline loops: CDR1 DFQATT, CDR2 SNEGSKA (reference sequence). The CDR3 loop spans 13 amino acids. V lost 0 bases and J 2 bases, leaving 7 bases between the germline ends. As DNA, the CDR3 is TGCAGTGCTAGAGAGTTTGGGAACTATGGCTACACCTTC. Translation: CSAREFGNYGYTF.

This clonotype was counted at least ten times. In DNA, the CDR3 is TGCAGCGTTAAGAAAGACAGGACCTCCTACGAGCAGTACTTC. Translation: CSVKKDRTSYEQYF. The chain is built from TRBV29-1 and TRBJ2-7; the D gene is possibly TRBD1 (6 bases). The V end lost 5 bases, the J end lost 0 bases, and 14 bases lay between the germline ends. The germline CDR1 and CDR2 sequences are SQVTM and ANQGSEA. The CDR3 runs 14 residues.

This clonotype was detected ten times or more. V is TRBV20-1 and J is TRBJ1-5; 11 bases fit TRBD1. Losses at the gene ends were 6 bases for V and 2 bases for J; bases not matched to a gene: 9. In germline, CDR1 is DFQATT, CDR2 SNEGSKA (reference sequence). CDR3 length: 16 amino acids. The CDR3 here is CSASGQGAGGNQPQHF. CDR3 bases: TGCAGTGCCTCAGGACAGGGGGCAGGAGGCAATCAGCCCCAGCATTTT.

This clonotype occurred many times. The V gene is TRBV5-6, the J gene TRBJ1-2; TRBD1 matches 11 bases. V shed 4 bases, J shed 8 bases, and the junction held 7 bases outside the gene matches. The CDR3 sequence is 14 residues long. Germline V gene data show CDR1 as SGHDT and CDR2 as YYEEEE. The CDR3 sequence: CASSPGQGARGYTF. In nucleotides, the CDR3 is TGTGCCAGCAGCCCCGGACAGGGGGCGCGAGGCTACACCTTC. The full variable domain, in which reference TRBV5-6 and TRBJ1-2 provide the parts outside the CDR3, is DAGVTQSPTHLIKTRGQQVTLRCSPKSGHDTVSWYQQALGQGPQFIFQYYEEEERQRGNFPDRFSGHQFPNYSSELNVNALLLGDSALYLCASSPGQGARGYTFGSGTRLTVV.

The table lists this clonotype with a few counts. DNA of the CDR3: TGCAGCGGTAGCGGGAGTGGCTCTTACAATGAGCAGTTCTTC. It encodes CSGSGSGSYNEQFF. This rearrangement joins TRBV29-1 to TRBJ2-1, with 9 bases lining up with TRBD2. CDR1 and CDR2 (germline): SQVTM, ANQGSEA. The CDR3 contains 14 residues. Trimming took 7 bases from V and 4 from J; bases not matched to a gene: 8.

In its sample, this clonotype was seen many times. This sequence joins TRBV20-1 and TRBJ2-3, with a weak D call TRBD2 (5 bases). Trimming removed 5 bases from V and 0 bases from J, with 15 bases in between. This CDR3 has 15 amino acids. Germline CDR1 and CDR2: DFQATT and SNEGSKA (reference sequence). Written as DNA, the CDR3 is TGCAGTGCTCCTCCGAGGGCGGAGAGCACAGATACGCAGTATTTT. Translating it yields CSAPPRAESTDTQYF.

This clonotype has at least ten counts. V and J are TRBV7-8 and TRBJ2-1; D is possibly TRBD2 (6 bases). This CDR3 has 12 amino acids. The germline gives CDR1 SGHVS, CDR2 FQNEAQ. V was trimmed by 5 bases and J by 9 bases, leaving 11 bases between them. The CDR3 nucleotides are TGTGCCAGCAGCGTGCTAGCGCGTGAGCAGTTCTTC. The encoded protein is CASSVLAREQFF.

This clonotype was observed many times. The chain joins TRBV20-1 to TRBJ2-3; D is uncertain. The V end was cut by 5 bases, the J end by 4 bases, with 10 bases between. Per the germline V gene, CDR1 is DFQATT and CDR2 is SNEGSKA (reference sequence). The CDR3 covers 12 residues. DNA of the CDR3: TGCAGTGCTGGCCCGGTTGCAGATACGCAGTATTTT. Protein sequence: CSAGPVADTQYF.

This clonotype was seen many times. The J gene is TRBJ2-1, the V gene TRBV5-1; no reliable D call. The germline CDR1 and CDR2 sequences are SGHRS and YFSETQ. The CDR3 covers 13 residues. The ends were cut back, 2 bases at V and 14 bases at J, with 17 bases in the middle. CDR3 DNA: TGCGCCAGCAGCTTAAGGGCGGACGGTGGTGAGTTCTTC. Protein sequence: CASSLRADGGEFF.

The chain links TRBV5-1 to TRBJ1-1; the D is unclear. CDR1 and CDR2 from the germline V gene are SGHRS and YFSETQ. The CDR3 totals 14 residues. Between the trimmed V and J ends, which lost 0 bases and 1 base, there was a span of 7 bases. CDR3 nucleotides: TGCGCCAGCAGCTTGGGACTACAGAACACTGAAGCTTTCTTT. This encodes CASSLGLQNTEAFF.

This clonotype was counted at least ten times. This CDR3 reads CSMHTGSGANYGYTF. DNA of the CDR3: TGCAGTATGCATACAGGATCGGGGGCTAACTATGGCTACACCTTC. The chain employs TRBV20-1 and TRBJ1-2; D is possibly TRBD1 (5 bases). Germline V gives CDR1 DFQATT, CDR2 SNEGSKA (reference sequence). The CDR3 is 15 amino acids. The V gene lost 8 bases and the J gene lost 0 bases, with 19 bases spanning the gap.

This clonotype was observed a few times. The CDR3 DNA reads TGTGCCAGCAGTCTTGGACAGTTGAACACTGAAGCTTTCTTT. Its translation is CASSLGQLNTEAFF. The gene calls are TRBV6-5 and TRBJ1-1; a possible D gene is TRBD1 (6 bases). Germline assignment: CDR1 MNHEY and CDR2 SVGAGI. The CDR3 length is 14 residues. Trimming removed 5 bases from V and 0 bases from J, with 10 bases in between.

This chain joins TRBV28 and TRBJ2-7, with TRBD1 identical over 11 bases. This CDR3 is 14 amino acids long. Germline V lookup: CDR1 MDHEN, CDR2 SYDVKM. J was trimmed by 4 bases and V by 6 bases; bases with no gene match: 5. The CDR3 protein is CASRGTGGAYEQYF. The CDR3 DNA sequence: TGTGCCAGCAGGGGGACAGGGGGGGCTTACGAGCAGTACTTC.

This clonotype was detected many times. The genes are TRBV5-1 and TRBJ2-3, with TRBD2 identical over 11 bases. Germline V gene lookup returns CDR1 SGHRS and CDR2 YFSETQ. V lost 3 bases and J lost 1; bases outside the gene matches: 1. This CDR3 is built from 15 residues. CDR3 sequence: CASSSLAGGTDTQYF. Written as DNA, the CDR3 is TGCGCCAGCAGCTCACTAGCGGGAGGCACAGATACGCAGTATTTT.

The sample holds many counts of this clonotype. The CDR3 here is CASSLGSLAGGELFF. The CDR3 DNA reads as TGTGCCAGCAGTTTGGGAAGTCTAGCGGGCGGGGAGCTGTTTTTT. The J gene is TRBJ2-2, the V gene TRBV28, with TRBD2 matching over 8 bases. The junction had 7 bases not matched to a gene; V was cut back by 3 bases and J by 7 bases. The CDR3 extends over 15 amino acids. The germline V gene encodes CDR1 MDHEN and CDR2 SYDVKM.

In its sample, this clonotype was seen a few times. The CDR3 here is CSARSGTLNTGELFF. The CDR3 bases are TGCAGTGCTAGGTCCGGGACACTTAATACCGGGGAGCTGTTTTTT. V is TRBV20-1 and J is TRBJ2-2; maybe TRBD1 (6 bases). Germline values: CDR1 DFQATT, CDR2 SNEGSKA (reference sequence). The CDR3 sequence is 15 residues long. Trimming cost V 3 bases and J 5 bases, with 16 bases left between them.

This clonotype was found many times. The chain uses TRBV5-1 and TRBJ1-2; the match to TRBD1 covers 8 bases. Trimming took 4 bases from V and 2 from J; bases not matched to a gene: 7. CDR1 is SGHRS and CDR2 is YFSETQ in the germline V gene. The CDR3 consists of 15 residues. As DNA, the CDR3 is TGCGCCAGCAGCCCCTGGACAGGGCCCAACTATGGCTACACCTTC. As protein: CASSPWTGPNYGYTF.

This clonotype was observed at least ten times. As DNA, the CDR3 is TGTGCCACCTCCACTGAGAACAGGGAAGCTTTCTTT. It codes for CATSTENREAFF. V gene TRBV24-1 combines with J gene TRBJ1-1; TRBD1 might be the D (5 bases). The germline V gene encodes CDR1 KGHDR and CDR2 SFDVKD. This CDR3 is 12 amino acids long. The V end lost 9 bases, the J end lost 8 bases, and 15 bases lay between the germline ends.

This clonotype occurred many times. This chain's CDR3 is CASSVAGGGNEQFF. The DNA for the CDR3 is TGTGCCAGCAGTGTGGCAGGGGGAGGCAATGAGCAGTTCTTC. The chain carries TRBV25-1 and TRBJ2-1, with D possibly being TRBD1 (7 bases). V lost 4 bases to trimming and J lost 6 bases, with 13 bases between them. Germline loops: CDR1 MGHDK, CDR2 SYGVNS. The CDR3 spans 14 residues.

This clonotype was picked up many times. J is TRBJ2-5 and V is TRBV5-1, with D possibly TRBD1 on 6 matching bases. The CDR3 is made up of 14 amino acids. From germline, CDR1 is SGHRS and CDR2 YFSETQ. Trimming removed 1 base from V and 1 base from J, with 8 bases in between. CDR3: CASSLTGSQETQYF. The CDR3 bases are TGCGCCAGCAGCTTGACAGGGTCCCAAGAGACCCAGTACTTC.